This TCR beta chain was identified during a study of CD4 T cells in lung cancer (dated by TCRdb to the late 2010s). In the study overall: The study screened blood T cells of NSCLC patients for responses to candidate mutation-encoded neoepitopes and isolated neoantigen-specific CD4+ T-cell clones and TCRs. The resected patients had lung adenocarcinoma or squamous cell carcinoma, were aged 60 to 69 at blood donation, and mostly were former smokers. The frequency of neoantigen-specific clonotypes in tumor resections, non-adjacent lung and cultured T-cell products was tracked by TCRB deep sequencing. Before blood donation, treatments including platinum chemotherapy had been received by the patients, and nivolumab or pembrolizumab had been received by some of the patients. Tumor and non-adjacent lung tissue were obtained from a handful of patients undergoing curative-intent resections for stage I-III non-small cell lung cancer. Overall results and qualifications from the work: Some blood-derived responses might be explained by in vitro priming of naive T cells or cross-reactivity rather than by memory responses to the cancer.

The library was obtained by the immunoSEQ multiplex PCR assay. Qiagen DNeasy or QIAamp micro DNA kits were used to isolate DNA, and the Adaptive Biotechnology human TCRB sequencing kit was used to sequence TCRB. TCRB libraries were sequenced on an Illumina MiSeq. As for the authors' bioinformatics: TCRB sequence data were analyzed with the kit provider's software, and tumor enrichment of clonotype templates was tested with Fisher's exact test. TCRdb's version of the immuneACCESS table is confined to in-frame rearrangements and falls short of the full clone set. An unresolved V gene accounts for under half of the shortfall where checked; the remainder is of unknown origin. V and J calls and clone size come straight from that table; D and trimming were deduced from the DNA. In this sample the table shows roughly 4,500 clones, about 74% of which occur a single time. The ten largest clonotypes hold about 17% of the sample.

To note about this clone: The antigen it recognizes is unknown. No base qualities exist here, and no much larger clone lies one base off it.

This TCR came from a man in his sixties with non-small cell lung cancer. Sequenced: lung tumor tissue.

The DNA reads as follows: TGTGCCAGCATTACTCACCGGGACAGGGACTATGGCTACACCTTC. It specifies CASITHRDRDYGYTF. The receptor chain draws on TRBV6-1 and TRBJ1-2, with 9 central nucleotides matching TRBD1. The CDR3 has 15 amino acids, counting the end cysteine and phenylalanine. Just CDR3 DNA is preserved here, 45 bases in frame from base 1. V ends up 7 bases short and J 3 bases short, with an unmatched junction base count of 9. CDR1 is given as MNHNS and CDR2 as SASEGT, both from the germline V gene.